These 2 T cell receptor beta chains were all obtained from the same sample, sequenced in a study of CXCR3-negative and CXCR3-positive naive CD8 T cells (dated by TCRdb to about 2019). No antigen has been assigned to these receptors. What the research found in general, with its limitations: Compared with CXCR3-negative naive cells, CXCR3-positive naive cells had TRB CDR3s with higher hydrophobicity (lower Kidera factor 4), lower energy, and higher strength and volume indices.

Sequencer: NextSeq 550. The Human TCR Profiling Kit (MiLaboratory) was used to make UMI-labeled 5' RACE TRB cDNA libraries. TCRdb reprocessed the reads and provides one entry for every CDR3 protein sequence; no DNA is given. The sample's table covers approximately 4,600 distinct CDR3 sequences. The leading ten clones occupy about 2.4% of the sample. The sequencing sample was made of naive CXCR3+ CD8+ T cells from blood. The cell subset or site tag for this specimen amounts to: CD45RO-CCR7+CD27+CD95- naive CD8+ T cells expressing CXCR3 (TNR3+). These receptor sequences come from a human donor in good health. Some clones in this sample may be carry-over from other donors' samples.

J is TRBJ2-3 and V is TRBV12-3 or TRBV12-4; TCRdb proposes TRBD1, but this gene call is untestable without DNA. CDR3 size: 13 residues. This CDR3 is CASTWGQGDTQYF.

The gene calls are TRBV15 and TRBJ2-7. The length of the CDR3 is 13 residues. CDR1 is LNHNV, CDR2 YYDKDF, per germline (reference sequence). The CDR3 here is CATSTGRSYEQYF.